This section outlines one T cell receptor (beta chain) sequence together with its context. Its antigen remains unknown. The method was immunoSEQ multiplex PCR; TCRdb's version includes in-frame clones alone and lacks a portion of them. The sample shows approximately 81,000 clones, roughly nine tenths of them seen only once. The source of the sample is a study of OX40 agonist ivuxolimab in advanced cancers. Study-level information: Under the entry rules, prior anti-PD-1, anti-PD-L1 or anti-CTLA-4 therapy was allowed, and 40% had some. Partial responses occurred in three patients (one hepatocellular carcinoma, two cutaneous melanoma).

Study observations and caveats: At 0.1 to 3.0 mg/kg, clonal expansion of CD4+ and CD8+ blood T cells had occurred by week 6.

Germline V lookup: CDR1 SEHNR, CDR2 FQNEAQ (reference sequence). Trimming took off 0 bases at V and 0 bases at J, with 2 bases between the two ends. CDR3 length: 14 amino acids. The receptor was derived from an adult with an advanced solid tumor such as melanoma, head and neck, liver or kidney cancer. V gene TRBV7-9 combines with J gene TRBJ2-2, with D unresolved. This specimen was CD4+ or CD8+ T cells sorted from blood, taken in a trial of the OX40 agonist ivuxolimab. The chain's CDR3 is CASSLAANTGELFF. The CDR3 region has the DNA TGTGCCAGCAGCTTAGCAGCGAACACCGGGGAGCTGTTTTTT. Looking up the rest from reference TRBV7-9 and TRBJ2-2 gives the full variable domain: DTGVSQNPRHKITKRGQNVTFRCDPISEHNRLYWYRQTLGQGPEFLTYFQNEAQLEKSRLLSDRFSAERPKGSFSTLEIQRTEQGDSAMYLCASSLAANTGELFFGEGSRLTVL.